A single sample gave rise to the 18 T cell receptor beta chains below, sequenced in a study of blood T cell repertoires in COVID-19. Produced via immunoSEQ multiplex PCR; TCRdb's table is partial and in-frame only. The sample shows more than 25,000 clones, 90% of them seen only once. The sample comprised peripheral blood. All receptors come from a man aged 70-80 years with active or convalescent COVID-19.

The chain uses TRBV28 and TRBJ1-5; TRBD1 aligns across 9 bases. This CDR3 spans 15 amino acids. Losses at the gene ends were 7 bases for V and 5 bases for J; bases not matched to a gene: 9. Germline values: CDR1 MDHEN, CDR2 SYDVKM. CDR3 region: CASTSGTGLYQPQHF. Written as DNA, the CDR3 is TGTGCCAGCACTTCCGGGACAGGGCTTTATCAGCCCCAGCATTTT.

The chain couples TRBV5-1 to TRBJ1-1, with a possible D match to TRBD1 (6 bases). Trimming pared 4 bases from V and 5 bases from J, leaving 18 bases between. CDR1 SGHRS and CDR2 YFSETQ come from the germline V gene. The CDR3 extends over 15 amino acids. This chain's CDR3 is CASSLGHSVVTEAFF. The CDR3 DNA reads TGCGCCAGCAGCCTGGGACACTCCGTCGTTACTGAAGCTTTCTTT.

The rearrangement joins TRBV6-5 to TRBJ2-7, with unresolved D. Germline V gene lookup returns CDR1 MNHEY and CDR2 SVGAGI. Trimming took off 0 bases at V and 1 base at J, with 7 bases between the two ends. This CDR3 is 14 amino acids long. CDR3 sequence: CASSYSYGSYEQYF. DNA of the CDR3: TGTGCCAGCAGTTACTCGTACGGTTCCTACGAGCAGTACTTC.

The chain combines TRBV10-3 with TRBJ1-2; perhaps TRBD1 as D (6 bases). This CDR3 is built from 17 residues. V lost 0 bases, J lost 8 bases, and 22 bases lay in between. Looked up from germline, CDR1 is ENHRY and CDR2 is SYGVKD. CDR3 sequence: CAISESTPRTVRWGYTF. Here the CDR3 DNA reads TGTGCCATCAGTGAGTCGACCCCAAGGACAGTCCGGTGGGGCTACACCTTC.

The gene calls are TRBV6-4 and TRBJ1-1; D not certain. The length of the CDR3 is 13 residues. The germline V gene has CDR1 MRHNA and CDR2 SNTAGT. This CDR3 is CASAPRVSTEAFF. The DNA for the CDR3 is TGTGCTTCGGCCCCGCGGGTAAGCACTGAAGCTTTCTTT.

The chain combines TRBV11-2 with TRBJ1-1, with D unresolved. This CDR3 has 16 amino acids. In germline, CDR1 is SGHAT, CDR2 FQNNGV. V was shortened by 0 bases and J by 0 bases, with 11 bases between the two germline ends. Written as DNA, the CDR3 is TGTGCCAGCAGCTTAGAAATTCCGGTGGTGAACACTGAAGCTTTCTTT. Amino acid sequence: CASSLEIPVVNTEAFF.

The V and J genes are TRBV29-1 and TRBJ1-2; 9 bases are a match to TRBD1. There are 13 residues in the CDR3. The ends lost 4 bases at V and 5 bases at J; junction bases unmatched: 5. Per germline, CDR1 SQVTM and CDR2 ANQGSEA. The chain's CDR3 is CSVVDRGRYGYTF. As DNA, the CDR3 is TGCAGCGTTGTGGACAGGGGTCGGTATGGCTACACCTTC.

The rearrangement links TRBV7-2 to TRBJ1-1, with 10 bases identical to TRBD1. Per the germline V gene, CDR1 is SGHTA and CDR2 is FQGNSA. The V gene end was trimmed by 4 bases and the J gene end by 1 base; junction bases not matched to a gene: 3. The CDR3 length is 15 residues. CDR3 amino acids: CASSSWTGGNTEAFF. The CDR3 DNA reads TGTGCCAGCAGCTCGTGGACAGGGGGGAACACTGAAGCTTTCTTT. Full variable domain (missing parts from reference TRBV7-2 and TRBJ1-1): GAGVSQSPSNKVTEKGKDVELRCDPISGHTALYWYRQSLGQGLEFLIYFQGNSAPDKSGLPSDRFSAERTGGSVSTLTIQRTQQEDSAVYLCASSSWTGGNTEAFFGQGTRLTVV.

This sequence joins TRBV24-1 and TRBJ2-2, with D unclear. The CDR3 is 14 residues long. Per the germline V gene, CDR1 is KGHDR and CDR2 is SFDVKD. Trimming pared 9 bases from V and 1 base from J, leaving 11 bases between. The CDR3: CATQATVNTGELFF. For the CDR3, the DNA is TGTGCCACCCAAGCCACAGTGAACACCGGGGAGCTGTTTTTT.

The chain uses TRBV7-8 and TRBJ1-2; D is unresolved. Germline loops: CDR1 SGHVS, CDR2 FQNEAQ. The V end lost 5 bases, the J end lost 1 base, and 5 bases lay between the germline ends. The CDR3 length is 12 residues. The CDR3 spells CASSPFNYGYTF. In DNA form, the CDR3 reads TGTGCCAGCAGCCCCTTTAACTATGGCTACACCTTC.

This chain connects TRBV9 to TRBJ2-5, with D possibly TRBD1 on 5 matching bases. The CDR3 is made up of 14 amino acids. Trimming stripped 4 bases from V and 0 bases from J, with 10 bases between. Germline-derived CDR1 and CDR2 are SGDLS and YYNGEE. This CDR3 is CASSPDRHQETQYF. The CDR3 nucleotides read TGTGCCAGCAGCCCCGACAGACACCAAGAGACCCAGTACTTC.

This chain joins TRBV14 and TRBJ1-1, with TRBD1 as a possible D gene (5 bases). The CDR3 extends over 13 amino acids. V gave up 5 bases and J gave up 1 base, with 8 bases separating them. The germline V gene has CDR1 SGHDN and CDR2 FVKESK. The CDR3 region is CASSWGPNTEAFF. The CDR3 DNA reads TGTGCCAGCAGCTGGGGCCCGAACACTGAAGCTTTCTTT.

The V call is TRBV6-5, the J call TRBJ1-2; 7 bases are a match to TRBD1. Germline trimming cut 5 bases from V and 3 bases from J; bases unmatched to any gene: 3. This CDR3 region has 13 residues. Germline assignment: CDR1 MNHEY and CDR2 SVGAGI. DNA of the CDR3: TGTGCCAGCAGTACCAGGGGGGACTATGGCTACACCTTC. It encodes CASSTRGDYGYTF.

V is TRBV19 and J is TRBJ2-2; no firm D call. V gave up 8 bases and J gave up 4 bases, with 17 bases separating them. The CDR3 is 15 amino acids. The germline V gene encodes CDR1 LNHDA and CDR2 SQIVND (reference sequence). The CDR3 DNA sequence: TGTGCCAGTCGAGGAACCCCTTCTGGCACCGGGGAGCTGTTTTTT. As protein: CASRGTPSGTGELFF.

This chain connects TRBV5-1 to TRBJ2-7; D possibly corresponds to TRBD1 (7 bases). CDR3 length equals 14 residues. Trimming took off 0 bases at V and 4 bases at J, with 11 bases between the two ends. CDR1 and CDR2 (germline): SGHRS, YFSETQ. CDR3: CASSLARGAYEQYF. For the CDR3, the DNA is TGCGCCAGCAGCTTGGCCAGGGGGGCGTACGAGCAGTACTTC.

This chain links TRBV5-1 with TRBJ2-1; 12 bases map to TRBD1. The CDR3 length is 15 residues. Per the germline V gene, CDR1 is SGHRS and CDR2 is YFSETQ. V gave up 7 bases and J gave up 8 bases; unmatched junction bases: 10. CDR3 sequence: CASDGGQGASDEQFF. CDR3 sequence (DNA): TGCGCCAGCGATGGGGGACAGGGGGCATCGGATGAGCAGTTCTTC. The complete variable domain, with remaining parts taken from reference TRBV5-1 and TRBJ2-1, reads KAGVTQTPRYLIKTRGQQVTLSCSPISGHRSVSWYQQTPGQGLQFLFEYFSETQRNKGNFPGRFSGRQFSNSRSEMNVSTLELGDSALYLCASDGGQGASDEQFFGPGTRLTVL.

The chain couples TRBV7-9 to TRBJ1-1; TRBD1 matches 9 bases. The CDR3 loop spans 15 amino acids. The germline gives CDR1 SEHNR, CDR2 FQNEAQ (reference sequence). J was trimmed by 5 bases and V by 6 bases; bases with no gene match: 10. CDR3 coding DNA: TGTGCCAGCAGGTCGGACAGGGGAATGGGTACTGAAGCTTTCTTT. This gives the protein CASRSDRGMGTEAFF.

The rearrangement links TRBV18 to TRBJ2-1; no clear D gene. Germline CDR1 reads KGHSH; CDR2 reads LQKENI. Between the trimmed V and J ends, which lost 6 bases and 5 bases, there was a span of 11 bases. CDR3 length: 13 amino acids. CDR3 region: CASSLGRNNEQFF. The DNA for the CDR3 is TGTGCCAGCTCCCTAGGTCGGAACAATGAGCAGTTCTTC.